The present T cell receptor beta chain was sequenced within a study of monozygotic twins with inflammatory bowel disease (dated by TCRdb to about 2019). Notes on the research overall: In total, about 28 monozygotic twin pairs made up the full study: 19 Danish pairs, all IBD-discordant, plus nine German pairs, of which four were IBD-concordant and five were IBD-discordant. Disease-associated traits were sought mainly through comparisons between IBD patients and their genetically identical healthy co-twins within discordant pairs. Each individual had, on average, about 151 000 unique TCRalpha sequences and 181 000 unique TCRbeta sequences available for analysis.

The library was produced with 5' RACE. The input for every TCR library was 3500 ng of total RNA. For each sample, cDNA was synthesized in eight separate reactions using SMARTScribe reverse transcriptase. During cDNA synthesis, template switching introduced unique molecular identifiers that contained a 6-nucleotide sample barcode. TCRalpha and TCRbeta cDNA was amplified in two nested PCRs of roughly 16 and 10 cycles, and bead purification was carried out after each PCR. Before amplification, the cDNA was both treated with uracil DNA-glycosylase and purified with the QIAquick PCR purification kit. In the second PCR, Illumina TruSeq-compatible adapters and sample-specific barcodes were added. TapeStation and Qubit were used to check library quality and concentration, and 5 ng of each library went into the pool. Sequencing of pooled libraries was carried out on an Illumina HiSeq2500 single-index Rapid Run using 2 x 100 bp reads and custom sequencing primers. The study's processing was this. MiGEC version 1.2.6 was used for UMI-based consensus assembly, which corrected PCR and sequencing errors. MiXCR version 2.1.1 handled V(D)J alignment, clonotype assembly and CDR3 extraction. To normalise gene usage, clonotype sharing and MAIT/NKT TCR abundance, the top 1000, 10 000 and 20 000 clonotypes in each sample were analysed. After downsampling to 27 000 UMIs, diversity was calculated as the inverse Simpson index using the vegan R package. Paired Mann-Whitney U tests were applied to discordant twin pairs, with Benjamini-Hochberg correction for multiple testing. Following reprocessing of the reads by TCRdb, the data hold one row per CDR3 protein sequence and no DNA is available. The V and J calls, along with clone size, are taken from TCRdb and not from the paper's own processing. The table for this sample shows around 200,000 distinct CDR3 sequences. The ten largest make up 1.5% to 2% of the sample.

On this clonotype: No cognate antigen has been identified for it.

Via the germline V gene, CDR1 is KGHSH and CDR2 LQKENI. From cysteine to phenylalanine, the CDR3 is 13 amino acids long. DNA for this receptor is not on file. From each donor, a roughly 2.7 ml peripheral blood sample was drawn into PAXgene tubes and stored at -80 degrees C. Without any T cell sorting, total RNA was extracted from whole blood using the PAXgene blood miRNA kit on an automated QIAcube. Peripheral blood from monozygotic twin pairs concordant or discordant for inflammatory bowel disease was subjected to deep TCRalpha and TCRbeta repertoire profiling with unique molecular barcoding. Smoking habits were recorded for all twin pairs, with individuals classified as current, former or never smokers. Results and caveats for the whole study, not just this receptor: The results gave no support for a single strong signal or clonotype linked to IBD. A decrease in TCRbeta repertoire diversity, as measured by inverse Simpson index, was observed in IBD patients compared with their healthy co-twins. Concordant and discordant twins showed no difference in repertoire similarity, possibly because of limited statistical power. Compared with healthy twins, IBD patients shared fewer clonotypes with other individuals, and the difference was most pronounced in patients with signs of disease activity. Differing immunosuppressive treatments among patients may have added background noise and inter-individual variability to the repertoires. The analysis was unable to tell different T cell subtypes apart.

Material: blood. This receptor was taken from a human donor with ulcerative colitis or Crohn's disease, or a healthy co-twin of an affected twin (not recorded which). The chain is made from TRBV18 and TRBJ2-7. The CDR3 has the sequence CASSPRISEEQYF.